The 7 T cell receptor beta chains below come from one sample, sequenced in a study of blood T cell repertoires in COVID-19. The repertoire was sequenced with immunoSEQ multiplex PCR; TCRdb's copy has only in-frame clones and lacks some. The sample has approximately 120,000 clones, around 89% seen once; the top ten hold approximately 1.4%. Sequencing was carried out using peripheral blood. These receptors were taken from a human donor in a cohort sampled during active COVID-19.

In nucleotides, the CDR3 is TGCGCCAGCAGCCAAGTGGGGCTCCTCATACCCTACGAGCAGTACTTC. Translating it yields CASSQVGLLIPYEQYF. The chain carries TRBV4-1 and TRBJ2-7; D might be TRBD1 (5 bases). Trimming shortened V by 1 base and J by 2 bases, and 15 bases separated the two germline ends. The CDR3 loop spans 16 amino acids. Germline CDR1 MGHRA, CDR2 YSYEKL.

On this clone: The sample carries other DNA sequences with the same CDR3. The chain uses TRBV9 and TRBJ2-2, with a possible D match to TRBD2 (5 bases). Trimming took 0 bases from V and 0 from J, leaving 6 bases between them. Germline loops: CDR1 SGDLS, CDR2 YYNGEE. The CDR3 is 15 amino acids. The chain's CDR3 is CASSVVGANTGELFF. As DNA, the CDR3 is TGTGCCAGCAGCGTAGTCGGGGCGAACACCGGGGAGCTGTTTTTT. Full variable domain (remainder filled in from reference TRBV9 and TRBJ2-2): DSGVTQTPKHLITATGQRVTLRCSPRSGDLSVYWYQQSLDQGLQFLIQYYNGEERAKGNILERFSAQQFPDLHSELNLSSLELGDSALYFCASSVVGANTGELFFGEGSRLTVL.

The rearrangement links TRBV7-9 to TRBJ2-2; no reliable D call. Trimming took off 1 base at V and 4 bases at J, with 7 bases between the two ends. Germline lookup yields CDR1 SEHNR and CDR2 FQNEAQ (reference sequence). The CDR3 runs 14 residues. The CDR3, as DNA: TGTGCCAGCAGCTTAGGTACTACCACCGGGGAGCTGTTTTTT. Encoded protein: CASSLGTTTGELFF. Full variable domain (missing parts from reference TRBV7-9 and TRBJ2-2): DTGVSQNPRHKITKRGQNVTFRCDPISEHNRLYWYRQTLGQGPEFLTYFQNEAQLEKSRLLSDRFSAERPKGSFSTLEIQRTEQGDSAMYLCASSLGTTTGELFFGEGSRLTVL.

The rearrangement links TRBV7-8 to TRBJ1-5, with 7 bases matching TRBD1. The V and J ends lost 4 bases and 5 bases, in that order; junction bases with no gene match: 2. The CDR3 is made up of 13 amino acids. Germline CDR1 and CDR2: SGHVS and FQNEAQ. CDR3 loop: CASSYQGDQPQHF. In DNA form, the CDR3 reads TGTGCCAGCAGCTACCAGGGGGATCAGCCCCAGCATTTT. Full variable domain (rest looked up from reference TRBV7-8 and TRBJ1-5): GAGVSQSPRYKVAKRGQDVALRCDPISGHVSLFWYQQALGQGPEFLTYFQNEAQLDKSGLPSDRFFAERPEGSVSTLKIQRTQQEDSAVYLCASSYQGDQPQHFGDGTRLSIL.

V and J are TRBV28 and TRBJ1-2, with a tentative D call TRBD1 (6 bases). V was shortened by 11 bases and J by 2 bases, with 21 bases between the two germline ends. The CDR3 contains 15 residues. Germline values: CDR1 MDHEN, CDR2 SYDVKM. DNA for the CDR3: TGTGCCCTCTCTGGAGGGGGGGCAGAGAACTATGGCTACACCTTC. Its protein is CALSGGGAENYGYTF.

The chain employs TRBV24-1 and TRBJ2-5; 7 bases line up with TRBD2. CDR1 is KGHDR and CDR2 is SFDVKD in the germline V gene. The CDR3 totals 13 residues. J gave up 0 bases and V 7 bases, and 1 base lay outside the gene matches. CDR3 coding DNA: TGTGCCACCAGCCGGGAGGACCAAGAGACCCAGTACTTC. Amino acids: CATSREDQETQYF.

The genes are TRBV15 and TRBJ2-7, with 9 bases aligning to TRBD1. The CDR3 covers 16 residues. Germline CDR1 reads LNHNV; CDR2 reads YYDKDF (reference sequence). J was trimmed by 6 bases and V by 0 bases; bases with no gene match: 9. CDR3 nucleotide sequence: TGTGCCACCAGCAGAGACTTCGGGACAGGGTCGAGCGAGCAGTACTTC. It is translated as CATSRDFGTGSSEQYF.